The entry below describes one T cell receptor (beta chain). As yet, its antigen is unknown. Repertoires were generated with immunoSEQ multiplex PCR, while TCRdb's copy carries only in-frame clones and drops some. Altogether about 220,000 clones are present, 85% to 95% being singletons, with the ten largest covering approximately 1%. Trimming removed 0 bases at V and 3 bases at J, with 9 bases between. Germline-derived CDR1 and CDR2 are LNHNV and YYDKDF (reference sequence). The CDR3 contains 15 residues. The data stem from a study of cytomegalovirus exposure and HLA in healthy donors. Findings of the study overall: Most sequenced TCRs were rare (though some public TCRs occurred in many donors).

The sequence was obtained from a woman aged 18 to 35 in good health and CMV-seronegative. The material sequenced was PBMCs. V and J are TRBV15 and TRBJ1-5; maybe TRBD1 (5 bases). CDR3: CATSREEQVNQPQHF. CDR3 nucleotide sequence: TGTGCCACCAGCAGAGAGGAACAGGTCAATCAGCCCCAGCATTTT.